These T cell receptor beta chains were read from a single sample in a study of blood T cell repertoires in COVID-19. Produced via immunoSEQ multiplex PCR; TCRdb's table is partial and in-frame only. The table has 130,000 to 150,000 clones, 87% seen once. The sequencing input was peripheral blood. These receptors all stem from a man in his fifties who had recovered from COVID-19. Both conserved end residues are part of each CDR3.

TRBV11-2,TRBJ2-7,CASSINTARSYEQYF
TRBV7-2,TRBJ2-7,CASSYIAGGPYEQYF
TRBV11-2,TRBJ2-3,CASSTVGTSGTQYF
TRBV5-5,TRBJ1-2,CASSPGTVYFNYGYTF
TRBV10-3,TRBJ1-4,CAISGGQSNEKLFF
TRBV3-1/TRBV3-2,TRBJ1-5,CASSQGRGHGQPQHF
TRBV5-1,TRBJ1-2,CASSLDRDGGYTF
TRBV5-4,TRBJ1-2,CASSLPGQGVYGYTF
TRBV7-9,TRBJ2-1,CASSRGGDSYNEQFF
TRBV4-3,TRBJ1-2,CASSQGETGMFTF
TRBV19,TRBJ1-2,CASSTRAGGNYGYTF
TRBV5-8,TRBJ2-1,CASSFMGGGNEQFF
TRBV7-2,TRBJ2-2,CASSSTGLAGGNTGELFF
TRBV13,TRBJ2-1,CASSLDRTGGTGGAFSSYNEQFF
TRBV7-9,TRBJ1-1,CASSLAQGVNTEAFF
TRBV7-2,TRBJ2-7,CASSLAPSGGPYEQYF
TRBV7-3,TRBJ2-5,CASSWGDQETQYF
TRBV19,TRBJ1-5,CASSPGTADHQPQHF
TRBV6-1,TRBJ2-7,CASSESERAPYEQYF
TRBV15,TRBJ2-1,CATSRAWDSYPVF
TRBV5-6,TRBJ1-1,CASSWARRTEAFF
TRBV3-1/TRBV3-2,TRBJ2-5,CASSQIQGIQETQYF
TRBV21-1,TRBJ2-1,CASSILAAGVIDEQFF
TRBV6-5,TRBJ1-5,CASSFGTAEGQPQHF
TRBV6-6,TRBJ2-2,CASTDYGTGELFF
TRBV19,TRBJ1-2,CASSINPGIHYGYTF
TRBV5-1,TRBJ2-5,CASSLGTVTGETQYF
TRBV4-3,TRBJ2-2,CASSQGTGQTGELFF
TRBV2,TRBJ1-3,CASSFSGDSGNTIYF
TRBV12-3/TRBV12-4,TRBJ1-1,CASSLAQYTEAFF
TRBV24-1,TRBJ2-3,CARTSGVRDTQYF
TRBV6-5,TRBJ2-1,CASIPGQGGEQFF
TRBV5-1,TRBJ2-2,CASSFPPGQGTGRSTGELFF
TRBV15,TRBJ1-1,CATSRNRGLDTEAFF
TRBV10-3,TRBJ1-5,CAISSGQGGYQPQHF
TRBV6-5,TRBJ1-6,CASSYGARVGNSPLHF
TRBV5-6,TRBJ1-5,CASSPAGENQPQHF
TRBV3-1/TRBV3-2,TRBJ2-7,CASSQSGGAYEQYF
TRBV6-6,TRBJ2-5,CASSQGAETQYF
TRBV9,TRBJ1-3,CASSVGSGQVISGNTIYF
TRBV27,TRBJ2-7,CARAGKSQPCKQYF
TRBV6-4,TRBJ2-3,CASSDVGQGGTDTQYF
TRBV2,TRBJ2-7,CASSAVGQREQYF
TRBV18,TRBJ1-1,CASSPVQGTINTEAFF
TRBV7-8,TRBJ1-5,CASSLATGSQPQHF
TRBV4-1,TRBJ2-3,CASSQGQGRTDTQYF
TRBV18,TRBJ1-5,CASSPGSGAGSNQPQHF
TRBV3-1/TRBV3-2,TRBJ2-2,CASSRGATDAYTGELFF
TRBV4-3,TRBJ1-1,CASSQDRDRAGTEAFF
TRBV5-1,TRBJ1-1,CASSFGQGATEAFF
TRBV30,TRBJ1-1,CAWSVSSAGGPTEAFF
TRBV7-2,TRBJ1-3,CASSRGGTGNTIYF
TRBV6-5,TRBJ2-3,CASSYRGGTDTQYF
TRBV6-2/TRBV6-3,TRBJ1-5,CASSYRQGAGQPQHF
TRBV3-1/TRBV3-2,TRBJ1-4,CASSPTGQGNEKLFF
TRBV6-5,TRBJ1-2,CASSYVDRGPSGYTF
TRBV5-1,TRBJ2-7,CASTRTGEGYEQYF
TRBV5-5,TRBJ1-1,CASSLVRGNTEAFF
TRBV9,TRBJ2-5,CASSPRDRGRQETQYF